The clone carrying this T cell receptor (beta chain) showed up just a few times. What it binds is not known. This sample is part of a study of post-analysis software for immune sequencing data. Study summary: Disease courses included relapsing-remitting, secondary progressive and progressive-relapsing multiple sclerosis.

Unique-molecular-identifier-tagged TCR beta cDNA libraries were used. MiXCR, applied by TCRdb to the PCR reads, yields one record per CDR3 protein. The profile covers 650,000 to 850,000 distinct CDR3 sequences, with around 53% appearing a single time and over 4% taken by the ten largest. Points from the study as a whole: Those samples that were prepared in the same batch co-clustered strongly by F measure. Four to six TRBV segments were more frequent in patients than controls; TRBV5-6, TRBV5-1 and TRBV20-1 belonged to this group. Controls showed significantly higher normalized Chao1 diversity than did multiple sclerosis patients.

J lost 3 bases, V lost 4 bases, and 4 bases had no gene match. CDR3 length: 14 amino acids. The V gene's germline CDR1 is SGHRS and CDR2 YFSETQ. The chain is built from TRBV5-1 and TRBJ2-1; TRBD1 aligns across 7 bases. The sequence came from a girl between 10 and 17 years old with multiple sclerosis. The specimen sequenced was blood. The CDR3 region has the DNA TGCGCCAGCAGCCCCGGGACAGACTACAATGAGCAGTTCTTC. Encoded protein: CASSPGTDYNEQFF.